This T cell receptor beta chain was recorded in a study of cytomegalovirus exposure and HLA in healthy donors. Study in general: A prior study identified approximately 120 million unique TCR beta sequences from 200 million or so T cells.

Study results and caveats: Among TCR sequences, most were rare, though some public TCRs appeared in many donors. In a later analysis, at a false discovery rate of 0.05, about 17,000 TCR beta sequences matched HLA alleles.

This clone was seen once. Its antigen is still unknown. The germline CDR1 and CDR2 sequences are SGDLS and YYNGEE. V lost 1 base and J 1 base, leaving 5 bases between the germline ends. The CDR3 is 13 residues long. The study ran its PCR with 60 Vbeta and 13 Jbeta primers. The data were produced by immunoSEQ multiplex PCR, yet TCRdb's version contains in-frame clones alone and is incomplete. Of approximately 160,000 clones listed, approximately 85% are singletons. Source material: PBMCs. The TCR originated in a girl aged 5 to 17 in good health and CMV-seropositive. The V and J genes are TRBV9 and TRBJ1-1; D ambiguous. The CDR3 region has the DNA TGTGCCAGCAGCGTACTAGCGAACACTGAAGCTTTCTTT. This codes for CASSVLANTEAFF.